The 24 T cell receptor beta chains in this list originate from one sample, sequenced in a study of T cell responses to AZD1222 COVID-19 vaccine. Repertoires were generated with immunoSEQ multiplex PCR, while TCRdb's copy carries only in-frame clones and drops some. The sample yields tens of thousands of clones, 88% seen once. This specimen consisted of peripheral blood, obtained 28 days after the second AZD1222 dose. The receptors shown here come from an adult who received the AZD1222 COVID-19 vaccine.

The V and J genes are TRBV7-9 and TRBJ2-7; a possible D gene is TRBD2 (6 bases). CDR1 is SEHNR and CDR2 is FQNEAQ in the germline V gene (reference sequence). The V and J ends lost 4 bases and 2 bases respectively, with 18 bases between them. The CDR3 sequence is 16 residues long. The CDR3 nucleotides read TGTGCCAGCAGCTCAAATTTCGGACTAACCCCCTACGAGCAGTACTTC. Translated, it gives CASSSNFGLTPYEQYF.

The V call is TRBV2, the J call TRBJ1-2; 9 positions match TRBD1. V was pared by 4 bases and J by 5 bases, with 14 bases of the junction left unmatched. CDR1 and CDR2 from the germline V gene are SNHLY and FYNNEI. The CDR3 has 17 residues. The CDR3 DNA reads as TGTGCCAGCAGTGGGGACAGGGAGCGAGAGCCGATATATGGCTACACCTTC. It translates to CASSGDREREPIYGYTF.

The gene calls are TRBV9 and TRBJ2-2, with 8 nucleotides matching TRBD1. CDR3 length: 16 residues. J was trimmed by 7 bases and V by 0 bases; bases with no gene match: 8. Germline assignment: CDR1 SGDLS and CDR2 YYNGEE. The CDR3 spells CASSVGPQGAGGELFF. Written as DNA, the CDR3 is TGTGCCAGCAGCGTAGGACCCCAGGGGGCCGGCGGGGAGCTGTTTTTT.

The genes are TRBV2 and TRBJ2-5; no definite D call. With 4 bases removed from V and 5 bases from J, the gap between germline ends came to 11 bases. This CDR3 region has 13 residues. The germline V gene has CDR1 SNHLY and CDR2 FYNNEI. The CDR3 nucleotides read TGTGCCAGCAGTGTACGGCGGCGCGAGACCCAGTACTTC. Protein sequence: CASSVRRRETQYF.

J is TRBJ1-5 and V is TRBV2; the match to TRBD1 covers 11 bases. V gave up 6 bases and J gave up 6 bases; unmatched junction bases: 7. Germline CDR1 reads SNHLY; CDR2 reads FYNNEI. The CDR3 extends over 15 amino acids. The CDR3 sequence is CASSQDRGLSQPQHF. The CDR3 bases are TGTGCCAGCAGCCAGGACAGGGGGCTGAGTCAGCCCCAGCATTTT.

The chain uses TRBV4-3 and TRBJ2-2; tentatively, D is TRBD2 (6 bases). This CDR3 has 14 residues. Per germline, CDR1 LGHNA and CDR2 YSLEER. The ends were cut back, 3 bases at V and 6 bases at J, with 11 bases in the middle. The CDR3 nucleotides read TGCGCCAGCAGCCAGGGTCGACTAGCCGGGGAGCTGTTTTTT. It is translated as CASSQGRLAGELFF.

The chain links TRBV3-1 (or the pseudogene TRBV3-2) to TRBJ2-7, with 9 bases aligning to TRBD1. The CDR3 sequence is 16 residues long. Trimming removed 3 bases from V and 5 bases from J; junction bases left unmatched: 11. CDR1 and CDR2 from the germline V gene are LGHDT and YNNKEL (reference sequence). The CDR3 sequence is CASSQTPQGAKDEQYF. CDR3 coding DNA: TGTGCCAGCAGCCAGACCCCACAGGGGGCGAAGGACGAGCAGTACTTC.

This clone was detected a few times. The chain joins TRBV7-9 to TRBJ1-1; 9 nucleotides align to TRBD1. Looked up from germline, CDR1 is SEHNR and CDR2 is FQNEAQ (reference sequence). CDR3 length equals 15 residues. V shed 5 bases and J 1 base; nucleotides not matched to a gene: 5. CDR3 protein: CASSLGQGQNTEAFF. CDR3 in DNA: TGTGCCAGCAGCCTAGGACAGGGGCAGAACACTGAAGCTTTCTTT.

The chain has TRBV14 and TRBJ1-6, with D perhaps TRBD1 (5 bases). CDR1 SGHDN and CDR2 FVKESK come from the germline V gene. The CDR3 loop spans 13 amino acids. Trimming removed 1 base at V and 10 bases at J, with 8 bases between. The CDR3 loop is CASSQVGGSPLHF. The CDR3 DNA is TGTGCCAGCAGCCAAGTGGGGGGGTCACCCCTCCACTTT.

This chain links TRBV19 with TRBJ1-2; the match to TRBD1 covers 8 bases. CDR3 length: 14 amino acids. CDR1 is LNHDA, CDR2 SQIVND, per germline (reference sequence). Germline trimming cut 4 bases from V and 5 bases from J; bases unmatched to any gene: 6. The CDR3: CASSNPGTGYGYTF. CDR3 nucleotides: TGTGCCAGTAGTAACCCCGGGACAGGTTATGGCTACACCTTC.

The gene calls are TRBV19 and TRBJ1-2; 9 nucleotides line up with TRBD1. The CDR3 has 15 residues. The junction had 7 bases not matched to a gene; V was cut back by 7 bases and J by 1 base. Per the germline V gene, CDR1 is LNHDA and CDR2 is SQIVND (reference sequence). CDR3: CASNYRGLGNYGYTF. In DNA, the CDR3 is TGTGCCAGTAACTACAGGGGGCTGGGTAACTATGGCTACACCTTC.

The chain is built from TRBV19 and TRBJ1-3; weak D call: TRBD1 (6 bases). The CDR3 has 14 amino acids. CDR1 and CDR2 from the germline V gene are LNHDA and SQIVND (reference sequence). V gave up 5 bases and J gave up 4 bases, with 12 bases separating them. CDR3 sequence (DNA): TGTGCCAGTAGTCACAGGGTTTCGGGAAACACCATATATTTT. Amino acid sequence: CASSHRVSGNTIYF.

The chain has TRBV29-1 and TRBJ2-7, with D unresolved. Trimming left V 5 bases short and J 0 bases short, with 11 bases between. The CDR3 covers 13 residues. Germline values: CDR1 SQVTM, CDR2 ANQGSEA. The CDR3 sequence is CSVRRTSSYEQYF. CDR3 coding DNA: TGCAGCGTTCGGCGGACGAGCTCCTACGAGCAGTACTTC.

V gene TRBV4-1 combines with J gene TRBJ1-1; 7 bases match TRBD1. Trimming at V came to 4 bases and at J to 0 bases, leaving 11 bases not matched to a gene. The CDR3 spans 17 residues. Germline CDR1 reads MGHRA; CDR2 reads YSYEKL. The CDR3 DNA reads as TGCGCCAGCAGCCTTGAAACAGGGGCTTCAATGAACACTGAAGCTTTCTTT. Amino acids: CASSLETGASMNTEAFF.

This CDR3 is CASRKGGELFF. DNA for the CDR3: TGTGCCAGCAGGAAGGGGGGGGAGCTGTTTTTT. The chain is built from TRBV6-5 and TRBJ2-2, with a possible D match to TRBD1 (5 bases). The V end lost 6 bases, the J end lost 8 bases, and 7 bases lay between the germline ends. The length of the CDR3 is 11 residues. Germline V gives CDR1 MNHEY, CDR2 SVGAGI.

The CDR3 DNA reads as TGTGCAATCAGTGGGCGGAAATACAATGAGCAGTTCTTC. Amino acid sequence: CAISGRKYNEQFF. This chain uses TRBV27 with TRBJ2-1; D is ambiguous. The CDR3 consists of 13 residues. Germline V gives CDR1 MNHEY, CDR2 SMNVEV (reference sequence).

The V gene is TRBV5-1, the J gene TRBJ2-7; 12 bases line up with TRBD2. With V trimmed by 3 bases and J by 4 bases, 8 bases remained unmatched. Germline CDR1 SGHRS, CDR2 YFSETQ. CDR3 size: 16 residues. The CDR3 protein is CASSWGSSGRVYEQYF. The CDR3 region has the DNA TGCGCCAGCAGCTGGGGGTCTAGCGGGAGGGTTTACGAGCAGTACTTC.

The chain is built from TRBV3-1 (or the pseudogene TRBV3-2) and TRBJ1-1; D is unclear. Germline V gene lookup returns CDR1 LGHDT and CDR2 YNNKEL (reference sequence). The CDR3 runs to 13 residues. Trimming removed 4 bases at V and 5 bases at J, with 11 bases between. As DNA, the CDR3 is TGTGCCAGCAGCCGCGGGGATCCAACTGAAGCTTTCTTT. Its protein product is CASSRGDPTEAFF.

CDR3 amino acids: CASSYLSGGYHQETQYF. The DNA of the CDR3 is TGTGCCAGCAGTTATCTCAGCGGGGGGTACCACCAAGAGACCCAGTACTTC. The V call is TRBV6-2 or TRBV6-3, the J call TRBJ2-5, with 9 bases lining up with TRBD2. The CDR3 loop spans 17 amino acids. V trimming: 3 bases; J trimming: 0 bases; junction bases outside the gene matches: 8. Germline V gene lookup returns CDR1 MNHEY and CDR2 SVGEGT.

This chain links TRBV5-1 with TRBJ1-4, with D unresolved. Germline V lookup: CDR1 SGHRS, CDR2 YFSETQ. The CDR3 length is 14 residues. Trimming pared 0 bases from V and 3 bases from J, leaving 6 bases between. CDR3 amino acids: CASSLGKPNEKLFF. The CDR3, as DNA: TGCGCCAGCAGCTTGGGCAAGCCTAATGAAAAACTGTTTTTT.

The J gene is TRBJ1-1, the V gene TRBV5-5; TRBD1 matches 7 bases. This CDR3 has 19 residues. The junction had 17 bases not matched to a gene; V was cut back by 3 bases and J by 0 bases. CDR1 is SGHKS and CDR2 is YYEKEE in the germline V gene (reference sequence). CDR3 protein: CASSSTRQGLRILNTEAFF. The CDR3 nucleotides read TGTGCCAGCAGCTCCACTCGACAGGGCCTGAGGATTTTGAACACTGAAGCTTTCTTT.

This clone appeared a single time. CDR3 residues: CASSIVRPSGANVLTF. CDR3 nucleotide sequence: TGTGCCAGTAGTATAGTGCGCCCCTCTGGGGCCAACGTCCTGACTTTC. The chain recombines TRBV19 with TRBJ2-6; the D is unclear. Germline CDR1 reads LNHDA; CDR2 reads SQIVND (reference sequence). The CDR3 spans 16 residues. Trimming removed 1 base at V and 0 bases at J, with 7 bases between. The full variable domain, its missing parts supplied by reference TRBV19 and TRBJ2-6, is DGGITQSPKYLFRKEGQNVTLSCEQNLNHDAMYWYRQDPGQGLRLIYYSQIVNDFQKGDIAEGYSVSREKKESFPLTVTSAQKNPTAFYLCASSIVRPSGANVLTFGAGSRLTVL.

V is TRBV30 and J is TRBJ1-2; D perhaps matches TRBD1 (6 bases). Trimming took off 5 bases at V and 7 bases at J, with 14 bases between the two ends. The CDR3 runs 12 residues. Germline V gene lookup returns CDR1 GTSNPN and CDR2 SVGIG (reference sequence). This CDR3 reads CAWSLTGFGYTF. CDR3 DNA sequence: TGTGCCTGGTCTCTAACAGGGTTTGGCTACACCTTC.

This clone occurred once. This chain connects TRBV7-2 to TRBJ2-1; 7 bases align to TRBD2. This CDR3 has 16 residues. J was trimmed by 8 bases and V by 1 base; bases with no gene match: 11. Germline assignment: CDR1 SGHTA and CDR2 FQGNSA. The CDR3 bases are TGTGCCAGCAGCTTAGTTGTACTAGCGACCGCCCATGAGCAGTTCTTC. The encoded protein is CASSLVVLATAHEQFF.